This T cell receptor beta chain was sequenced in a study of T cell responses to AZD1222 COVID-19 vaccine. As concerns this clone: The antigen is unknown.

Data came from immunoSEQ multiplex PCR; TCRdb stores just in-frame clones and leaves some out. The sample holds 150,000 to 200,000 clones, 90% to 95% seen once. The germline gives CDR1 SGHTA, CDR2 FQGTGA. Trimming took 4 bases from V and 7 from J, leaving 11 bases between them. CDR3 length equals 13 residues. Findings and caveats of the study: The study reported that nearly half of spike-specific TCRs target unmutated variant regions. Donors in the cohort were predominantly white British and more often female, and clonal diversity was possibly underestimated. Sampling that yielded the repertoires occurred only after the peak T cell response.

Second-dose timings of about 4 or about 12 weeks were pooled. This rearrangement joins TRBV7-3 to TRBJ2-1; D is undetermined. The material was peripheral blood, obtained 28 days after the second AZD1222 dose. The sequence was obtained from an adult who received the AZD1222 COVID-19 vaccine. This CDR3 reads CASSSNTGNEQFF. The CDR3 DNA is TGTGCCAGCAGCTCAAATACGGGTAATGAGCAGTTCTTC.